Below, 19 T cell receptor beta chains from the same sample are listed, as sequenced in a study of T cells after posttransplantation cyclophosphamide. Measured with immunoSEQ multiplex PCR; TCRdb has only the in-frame clones, and not every one. The repertoire has about 14,000 clones, none seen only once; the ten largest take under 30%. Cyclophosphamide on days +3 and +4 followed busulfan-fludarabine conditioning and a marrow graft. The starting material was PBMCs, obtained 1162 days after allogeneic stem cell transplant with posttransplant cyclophosphamide. These receptors all stem from a female patient in her 40s who received an allogeneic stem cell transplant from a related donor, was CMV-positive, and had no GVHD. The graft donor may account for some of the T cells.

This clone has only a few counts. V usage is TRBV6-5 and J usage is TRBJ2-7; D perhaps matches TRBD2 (6 bases). The V end was cut by 10 bases, the J end by 0 bases, with 19 bases between. CDR1 and CDR2 from the germline V gene are MNHEY and SVGAGI. The CDR3 is 15 amino acids. CDR3 in amino acids: CATSIRDSSSYEQYF. CDR3 in DNA: TGTGCCACCTCTATTCGGGACTCAAGCTCCTACGAGCAGTACTTC.

This clone was observed many times. This rearrangement joins TRBV18 to TRBJ1-2; 8 bases are a match to TRBD1. The CDR3 totals 15 residues. The germline CDR1 and CDR2 sequences are KGHSH and LQKENI. V lost 0 bases to trimming and J lost 8 bases; unmatched junction nucleotides: 8. The CDR3 loop is CASSPPVQGAWGYTF. Here the CDR3 DNA reads TGTGCCAGCTCACCACCGGTTCAGGGGGCTTGGGGCTACACCTTC.

Many counts were recorded for this clone. This chain links TRBV6-1 with TRBJ1-2, with D unresolved. The CDR3 contains 13 residues. Per the germline V gene, CDR1 is MNHNS and CDR2 is SASEGT. V was pared by 7 bases and J by 4 bases, with 13 bases between. DNA for the CDR3: TGTGCCAGCACGCTAAGAGCTGGCTATGGCTACACCTTC. This sequence encodes CASTLRAGYGYTF.

The J gene is TRBJ1-5, the V gene TRBV7-2, with D tentatively TRBD1 (6 bases). V shed 4 bases and J shed 1 base, with 11 bases lying between them. The CDR3 is made up of 15 amino acids. Germline lookup yields CDR1 SGHTA and CDR2 FQGNSA. The CDR3: CASSSSGTSNQPQHF. CDR3 nucleotide sequence: TGTGCCAGCAGCTCATCCGGGACAAGCAATCAGCCCCAGCATTTT.

This clone was counted a few times. Here the CDR3 reads CASSVGTGNSPLHF. The CDR3 DNA follows: TGTGCCAGCAGTGTTGGGACAGGGAATTCACCCCTCCACTTT. This rearrangement joins TRBV2 to TRBJ1-6; 9 nucleotides agree with TRBD1. CDR1 is SNHLY and CDR2 is FYNNEI in the germline V gene. The junction had 2 bases not matched to a gene; V was cut back by 4 bases and J by 7 bases. This CDR3 is 14 amino acids long.

By share, this clone ranks as medium-sized (0.01 to 0.1%). In DNA, the CDR3 is TGTGCCAGCAGCGACGGACAGGGGCTCAACGAGCAGTACTTC. It codes for CASSDGQGLNEQYF. The rearrangement uses TRBV9 and TRBJ2-7; TRBD1 aligns across 9 bases. The CDR3 spans 14 residues. The germline gives CDR1 SGDLS, CDR2 YYNGEE. Trimming removed 3 bases from V and 5 bases from J; junction bases left unmatched: 6.

This clone was seen many times. The same CDR3 arises from other DNA sequences in this sample as well. The rearrangement uses TRBV18 and TRBJ1-5; TRBD1 matches 10 bases. The germline V gene encodes CDR1 KGHSH and CDR2 LQKENI. J was trimmed by 2 bases and V by 1 base; bases with no gene match: 11. The CDR3 runs 19 residues. The CDR3 sequence is CASSPLGTGVYRGNQPQHF. CDR3 nucleotides: TGTGCCAGCTCACCACTGGGGACAGGGGTTTATCGGGGCAATCAGCCCCAGCATTTT.

Only a few counts were recorded for this clone. This chain joins TRBV7-9 and TRBJ1-6; 7 bases match TRBD1. V was pared by 2 bases and J by 5 bases, with 0 bases of the junction left unmatched. The germline CDR1 and CDR2 sequences are SEHNR and FQNEAQ (reference sequence). The CDR3 has 14 residues. The CDR3 DNA reads as TGTGCCAGCAGCTTAACAGGGGATAATTCACCCCTCCACTTT. It yields the protein CASSLTGDNSPLHF.

This clone was seen many times. This chain connects TRBV5-1 to TRBJ2-5; the match to TRBD1 covers 7 bases. The CDR3 is made up of 14 amino acids. Germline V gene lookup returns CDR1 SGHRS and CDR2 YFSETQ. V gave up 4 bases and J gave up 1 base; unmatched junction bases: 4. Here the CDR3 reads CASSITGAQETQYF. As DNA, the CDR3 is TGCGCCAGCAGCATCACAGGGGCCCAAGAGACCCAGTACTTC.

In this sample, this clone turned up a few times. The chain is built from TRBV6-4 and TRBJ1-2; D is possibly TRBD1 (6 bases). Germline lookup yields CDR1 MRHNA and CDR2 SNTAGT. With 3 bases removed from V and 4 bases from J, the gap between germline ends came to 12 bases. The CDR3 spans 14 residues. The CDR3 sequence is CASSEQGSGYGYTF. The DNA for the CDR3 is TGTGCCAGCAGTGAACAGGGTTCCGGCTATGGCTACACCTTC.

CDR3 protein: CASKTLPSSYNEQFF. The CDR3 DNA sequence: TGTGCCAGCAAGACTCTACCGAGCTCCTACAATGAGCAGTTCTTC. The genes are TRBV6-5 and TRBJ2-1; D is undetermined. Germline values: CDR1 MNHEY, CDR2 SVGAGI. V gave up 7 bases and J gave up 0 bases, with 13 bases separating them. This CDR3 is 15 amino acids long.

This clone has ten or more counts. The rearrangement uses TRBV4-1 and TRBJ2-6; TRBD2 matches 7 bases. Germline V lookup: CDR1 MGHRA, CDR2 YSYEKL. Trimming removed 1 base from V and 4 bases from J; junction bases left unmatched: 10. The CDR3 extends over 18 amino acids. CDR3 sequence (DNA): TGCGCCAGCAGCCAAGGAGGGAGGGGAAGGTCCGGGGCCAACGTCCTGACTTTC. It yields the protein CASSQGGRGRSGANVLTF.

This clone was seen at least ten times. The rearrangement links TRBV5-4 to TRBJ1-1; 9 bases are a match to TRBD1. This CDR3 spans 18 amino acids. V gave up 3 bases and J gave up 2 bases; unmatched junction bases: 14. CDR1 SGHNT and CDR2 YYREEE come from the germline V gene (reference sequence). CDR3 in amino acids: CASSSNSGTGFLNTEAFF. The CDR3 DNA sequence: TGTGCCAGCAGCTCCAACTCCGGGACAGGGTTCTTAAACACTGAAGCTTTCTTT.

This clone occurred a few times. The chain employs TRBV27 and TRBJ1-1, with TRBD1 identical over 7 bases. The V gene end was trimmed by 5 bases and the J gene end by 4 bases; junction bases not matched to a gene: 7. Germline CDR1 MNHEY, CDR2 SMNVEV (reference sequence). The CDR3 loop spans 14 amino acids. The CDR3 is CASSPRQGTTEAFF. The CDR3 bases are TGTGCCAGCAGTCCGAGACAGGGAACCACTGAAGCTTTCTTT.

This clone occurred many times. J is TRBJ1-5 and V is TRBV19, with D uncertain. V was cut by 3 bases and J by 4 bases, with 19 bases left in between. The CDR3 length is 17 residues. The V gene's germline CDR1 is LNHDA and CDR2 SQIVND (reference sequence). This CDR3 reads CASSMGAGQGLNQPQHF. The DNA of the CDR3 is TGTGCCAGTAGTATGGGAGCCGGGCAAGGGCTAAATCAGCCCCAGCATTTT.

This clone was detected many times. V is TRBV19 and J is TRBJ2-3, with 13 bases aligning to TRBD2. Germline CDR1 and CDR2: LNHDA and SQIVND (reference sequence). V shed 8 bases and J 6 bases; nucleotides not matched to a gene: 8. The CDR3 spans 15 residues. CDR3 loop: CASYSGTSGDDTQYF. The CDR3 DNA reads as TGTGCCAGTTACTCAGGGACTAGCGGGGACGATACGCAGTATTTT.

This clone was found a few times. The chain carries TRBV4-2 and TRBJ2-3, with 11 positions matching TRBD2. CDR1 LGHNA and CDR2 YNFKEQ come from the germline V gene. Unmatched junction bases numbered 6, after V lost 0 bases and J lost 1 base. This CDR3 contains 18 residues. The chain's CDR3 is CASSQESLAGGGTDTQYF. DNA of the CDR3: TGTGCCAGCAGCCAAGAGTCCCTAGCGGGGGGCGGCACAGATACGCAGTATTTT.

In this sample, this clone turned up many times. This rearrangement joins TRBV11-2 to TRBJ1-1, with D unresolved. V was cut by 6 bases and J by 5 bases, with 16 bases left in between. In germline, CDR1 is SGHAT, CDR2 FQNNGV. The CDR3 is 14 amino acids. The CDR3 DNA reads TGTGCCAGCAGGAGGGTCGGGGTTTTAACTGAAGCTTTCTTT. It encodes CASRRVGVLTEAFF.

A few counts support this clone. This chain links TRBV7-9 with TRBJ1-5; weak D call: TRBD1 (5 bases). The germline gives CDR1 SEHNR, CDR2 FQNEAQ (reference sequence). This CDR3 contains 16 residues. The V gene lost 2 bases and the J gene lost 6 bases, with 17 bases spanning the gap. The CDR3 sequence is CASSLLQRQGSQPQHF. The CDR3, as DNA: TGTGCCAGCAGCTTACTACAGAGGCAGGGTAGTCAGCCCCAGCATTTT.